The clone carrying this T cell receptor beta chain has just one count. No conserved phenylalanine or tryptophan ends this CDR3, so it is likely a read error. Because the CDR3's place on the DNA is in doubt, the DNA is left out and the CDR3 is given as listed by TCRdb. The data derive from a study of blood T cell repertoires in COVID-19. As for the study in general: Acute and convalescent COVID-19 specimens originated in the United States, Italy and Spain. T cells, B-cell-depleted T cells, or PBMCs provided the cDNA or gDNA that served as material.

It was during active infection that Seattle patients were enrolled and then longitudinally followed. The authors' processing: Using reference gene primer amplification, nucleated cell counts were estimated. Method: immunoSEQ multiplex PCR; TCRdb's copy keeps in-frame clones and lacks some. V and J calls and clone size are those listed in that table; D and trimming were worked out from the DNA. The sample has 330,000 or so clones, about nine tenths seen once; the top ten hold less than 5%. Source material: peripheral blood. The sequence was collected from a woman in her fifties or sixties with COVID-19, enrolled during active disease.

CDR3 residues: CASSEVPRDRVL. The chain couples TRBV6-1 to TRBJ2-7; TRBD1 reflects the table's D call only, with no check against the DNA. Per the germline V gene, CDR1 is MNHNS and CDR2 is SASEGT. The CDR3 is 12 amino acids long, termini counted.